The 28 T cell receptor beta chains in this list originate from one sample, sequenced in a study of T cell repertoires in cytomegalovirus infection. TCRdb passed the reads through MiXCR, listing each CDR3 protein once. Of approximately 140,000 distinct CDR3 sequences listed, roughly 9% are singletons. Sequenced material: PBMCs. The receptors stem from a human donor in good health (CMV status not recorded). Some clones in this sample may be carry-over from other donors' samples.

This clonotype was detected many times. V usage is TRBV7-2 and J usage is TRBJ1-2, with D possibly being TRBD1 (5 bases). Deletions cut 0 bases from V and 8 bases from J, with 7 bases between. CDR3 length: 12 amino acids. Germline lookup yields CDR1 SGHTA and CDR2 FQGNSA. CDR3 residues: CASSLARAGYTF. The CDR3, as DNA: TGTGCCAGCAGCTTAGCCAGGGCAGGCTACACCTTC.

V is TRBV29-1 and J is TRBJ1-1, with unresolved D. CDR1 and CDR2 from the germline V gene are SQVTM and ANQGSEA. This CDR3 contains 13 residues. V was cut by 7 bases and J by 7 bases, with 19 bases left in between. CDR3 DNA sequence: TGCAGCGGGTCTAGTTCCGGATCGAATGAAGCTTTCTTT. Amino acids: CSGSSSGSNEAFF.

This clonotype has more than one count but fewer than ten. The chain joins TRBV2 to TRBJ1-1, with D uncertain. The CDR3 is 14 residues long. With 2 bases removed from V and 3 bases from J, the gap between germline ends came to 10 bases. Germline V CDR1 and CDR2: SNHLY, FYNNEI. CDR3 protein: CASSEWAGYTEAFF. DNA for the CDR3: TGTGCCAGCAGTGAATGGGCAGGATACACTGAAGCTTTCTTT.

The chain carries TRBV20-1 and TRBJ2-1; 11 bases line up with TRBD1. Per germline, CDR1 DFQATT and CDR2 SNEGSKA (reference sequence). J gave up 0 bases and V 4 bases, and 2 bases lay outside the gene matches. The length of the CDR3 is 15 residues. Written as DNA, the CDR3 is TGCAGTGCTACGGGGACAGGGGGCTCCTACAATGAGCAGTTCTTC. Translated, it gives CSATGTGGSYNEQFF.

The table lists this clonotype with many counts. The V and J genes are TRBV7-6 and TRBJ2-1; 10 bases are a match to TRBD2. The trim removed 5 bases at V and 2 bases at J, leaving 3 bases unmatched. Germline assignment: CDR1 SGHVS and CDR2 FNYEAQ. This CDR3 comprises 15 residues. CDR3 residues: CASSLLAGAYNEQFF. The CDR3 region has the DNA TGTGCCAGCAGCCTCCTAGCGGGGGCCTACAATGAGCAGTTCTTC.

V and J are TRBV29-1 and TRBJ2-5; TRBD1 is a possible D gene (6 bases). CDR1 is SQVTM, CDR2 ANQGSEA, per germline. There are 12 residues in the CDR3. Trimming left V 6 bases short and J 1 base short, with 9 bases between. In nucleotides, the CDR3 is TGCAGCGTGGGACATTCCCAAGAGACCCAGTACTTC. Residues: CSVGHSQETQYF.

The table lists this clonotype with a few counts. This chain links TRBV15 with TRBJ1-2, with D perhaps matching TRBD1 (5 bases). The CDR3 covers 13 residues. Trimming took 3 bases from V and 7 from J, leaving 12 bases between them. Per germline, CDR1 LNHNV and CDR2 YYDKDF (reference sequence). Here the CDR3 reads CATSSRPGAGYTF. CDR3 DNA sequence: TGTGCCACCAGCAGCCGCCCCGGGGCTGGCTACACCTTC.

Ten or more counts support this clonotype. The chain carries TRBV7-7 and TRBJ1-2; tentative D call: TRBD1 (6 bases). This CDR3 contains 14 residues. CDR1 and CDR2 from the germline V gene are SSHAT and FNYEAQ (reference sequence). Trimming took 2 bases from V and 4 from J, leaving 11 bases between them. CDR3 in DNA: TGTGCCAGCAGCTTAACACAGGGACCCTATGGCTACACCTTC. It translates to CASSLTQGPYGYTF.

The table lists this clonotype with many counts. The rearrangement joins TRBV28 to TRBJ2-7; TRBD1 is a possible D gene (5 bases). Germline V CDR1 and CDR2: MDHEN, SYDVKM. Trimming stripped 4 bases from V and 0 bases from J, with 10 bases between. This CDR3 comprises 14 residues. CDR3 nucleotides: TGTGCCAGCAGTTGGCCGGACAACTCCTACGAGCAGTACTTC. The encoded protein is CASSWPDNSYEQYF.

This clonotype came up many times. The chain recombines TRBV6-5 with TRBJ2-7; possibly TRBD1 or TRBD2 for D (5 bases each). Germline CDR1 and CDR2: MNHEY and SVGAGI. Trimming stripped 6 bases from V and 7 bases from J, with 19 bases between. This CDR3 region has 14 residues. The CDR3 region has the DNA TGTGCCAGCAGGCCTGTGGACTTGAGGGGAGAGCAGTACTTC. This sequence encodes CASRPVDLRGEQYF.

This CDR3 is CASSVSGTKVDEQFF. The CDR3 DNA reads as TGTGCCAGCAGCGTATCAGGGACAAAGGTGGATGAGCAGTTCTTC. V gene TRBV9 combines with J gene TRBJ2-1, with D possibly being TRBD1 (6 bases). Trimming left V 1 base short and J 8 bases short, with 16 bases between. Germline-derived CDR1 and CDR2 are SGDLS and YYNGEE. The length of the CDR3 is 15 residues.

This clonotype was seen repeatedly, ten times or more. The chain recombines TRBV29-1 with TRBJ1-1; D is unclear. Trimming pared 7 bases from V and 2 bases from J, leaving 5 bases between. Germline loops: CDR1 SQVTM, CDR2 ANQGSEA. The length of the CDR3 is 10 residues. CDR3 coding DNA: TGCAGCGCCGAAAACACTGAAGCTTTCTTT. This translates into CSAENTEAFF. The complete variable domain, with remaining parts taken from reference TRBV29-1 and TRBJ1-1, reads SAVISQKPSRDICQRGTSLTIQCQVDSQVTMMFWYRQQPGQSLTLIATANQGSEATYESGFVIDKFPISRPNLTFSTLTVSNMSPEDSSIYLCSAENTEAFFGQGTRLTVV.

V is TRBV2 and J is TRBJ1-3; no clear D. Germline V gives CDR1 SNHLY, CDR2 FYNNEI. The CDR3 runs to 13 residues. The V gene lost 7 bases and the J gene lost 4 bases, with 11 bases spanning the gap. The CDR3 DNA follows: TGTGCCAGCACAAGAGAGCAAGGAAACACCATATATTTT. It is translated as CASTREQGNTIYF.

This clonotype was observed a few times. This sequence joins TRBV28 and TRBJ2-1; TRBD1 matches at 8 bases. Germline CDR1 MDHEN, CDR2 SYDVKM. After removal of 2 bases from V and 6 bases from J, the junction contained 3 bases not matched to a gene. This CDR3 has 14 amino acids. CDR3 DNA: TGTGCCAGCAGTTTAGGACAGGGTTTCAATGAGCAGTTCTTC. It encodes CASSLGQGFNEQFF.

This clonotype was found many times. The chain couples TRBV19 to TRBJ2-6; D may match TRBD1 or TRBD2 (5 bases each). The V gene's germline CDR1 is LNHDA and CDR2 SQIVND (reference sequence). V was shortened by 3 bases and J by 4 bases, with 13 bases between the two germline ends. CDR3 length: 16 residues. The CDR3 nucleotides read TGTGCCAGTAGTATCACGGTGTGGGGGGGGGCCAACGTCCTGACTTTC. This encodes CASSITVWGGANVLTF.

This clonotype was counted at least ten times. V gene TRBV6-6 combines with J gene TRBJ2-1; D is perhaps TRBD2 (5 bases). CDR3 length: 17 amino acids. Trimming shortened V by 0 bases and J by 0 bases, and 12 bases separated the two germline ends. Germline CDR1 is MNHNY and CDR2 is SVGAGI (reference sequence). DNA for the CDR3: TGTGCCAGCAGTTACTCGAATACGGGGAGCTCCTACAATGAGCAGTTCTTC. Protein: CASSYSNTGSSYNEQFF.

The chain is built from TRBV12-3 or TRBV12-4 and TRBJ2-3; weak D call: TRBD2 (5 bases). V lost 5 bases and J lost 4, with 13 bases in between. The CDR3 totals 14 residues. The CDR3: CASSKGKRADTQYF. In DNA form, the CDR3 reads TGTGCCAGCAGTAAAGGGAAGAGGGCAGATACGCAGTATTTT.

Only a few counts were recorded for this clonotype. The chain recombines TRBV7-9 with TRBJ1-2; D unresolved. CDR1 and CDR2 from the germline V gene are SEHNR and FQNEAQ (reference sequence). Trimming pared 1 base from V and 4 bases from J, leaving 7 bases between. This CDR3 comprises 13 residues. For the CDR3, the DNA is TGTGCCAGCAGCTTAGGCAGTCTCTATGGCTACACCTTC. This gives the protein CASSLGSLYGYTF.

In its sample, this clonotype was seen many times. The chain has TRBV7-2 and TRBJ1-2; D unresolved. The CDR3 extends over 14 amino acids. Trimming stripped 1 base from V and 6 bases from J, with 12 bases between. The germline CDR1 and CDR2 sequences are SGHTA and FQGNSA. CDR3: CASSLVRQDHGYTF. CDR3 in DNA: TGTGCCAGCAGCTTAGTTCGGCAGGATCATGGCTACACCTTC.

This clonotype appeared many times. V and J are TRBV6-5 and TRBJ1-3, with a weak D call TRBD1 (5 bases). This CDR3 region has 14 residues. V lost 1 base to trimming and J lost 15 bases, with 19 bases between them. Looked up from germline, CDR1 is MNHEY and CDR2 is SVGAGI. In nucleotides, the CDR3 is TGTGCCAGCAGTTACTACCCCCGGGACGCAAGTCCATATTTT. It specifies CASSYYPRDASPYF.

CDR3 protein: CASRPGLAAYNEQFF. The CDR3 coding sequence is TGTGCCAGCAGACCAGGACTAGCGGCCTACAATGAGCAGTTCTTC. The V and J genes are TRBV12-3 or TRBV12-4 and TRBJ2-1; 10 nucleotides line up with TRBD2. The V and J ends lost 6 bases and 2 bases, in that order; junction bases with no gene match: 4. CDR3 length equals 15 residues.

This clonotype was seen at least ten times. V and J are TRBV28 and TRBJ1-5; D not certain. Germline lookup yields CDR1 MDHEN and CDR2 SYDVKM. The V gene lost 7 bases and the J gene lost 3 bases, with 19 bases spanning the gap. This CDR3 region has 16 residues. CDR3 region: CASTLGLEVPNQPQHF. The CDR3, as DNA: TGTGCCAGCACTCTAGGTCTCGAGGTTCCCAATCAGCCCCAGCATTTT.

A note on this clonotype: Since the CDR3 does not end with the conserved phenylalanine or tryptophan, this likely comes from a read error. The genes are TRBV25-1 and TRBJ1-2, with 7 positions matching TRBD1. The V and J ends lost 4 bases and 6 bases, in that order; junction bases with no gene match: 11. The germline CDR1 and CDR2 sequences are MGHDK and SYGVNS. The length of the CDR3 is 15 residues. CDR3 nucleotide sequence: TGTGCCAGCAGTGGACCCTGGACAGGTCGAGATGGCTACACCTCG. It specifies CASSGPWTGRDGYTS.

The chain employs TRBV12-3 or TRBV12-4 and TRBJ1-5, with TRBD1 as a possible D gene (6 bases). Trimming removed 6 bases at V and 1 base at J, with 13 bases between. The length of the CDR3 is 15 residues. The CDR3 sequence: CASSPQGKSNQPQHF. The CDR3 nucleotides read TGTGCCAGCAGCCCTCAGGGGAAGAGCAATCAGCCCCAGCATTTT.

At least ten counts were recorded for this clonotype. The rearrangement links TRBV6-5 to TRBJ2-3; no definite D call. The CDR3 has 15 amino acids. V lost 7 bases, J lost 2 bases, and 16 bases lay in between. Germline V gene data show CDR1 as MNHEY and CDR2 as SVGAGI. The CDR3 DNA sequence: TGTGCCAGCATGGTGGGCGCGGTCGACACAGATACGCAGTATTTT. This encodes CASMVGAVDTDTQYF.

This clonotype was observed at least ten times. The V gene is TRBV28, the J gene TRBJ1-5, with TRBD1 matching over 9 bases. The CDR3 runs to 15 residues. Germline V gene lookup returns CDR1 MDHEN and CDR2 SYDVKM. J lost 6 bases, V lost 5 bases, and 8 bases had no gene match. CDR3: CASSPGTGSGQPQHF. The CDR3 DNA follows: TGTGCCAGCAGTCCCGGGACAGGGTCGGGTCAGCCCCAGCATTTT. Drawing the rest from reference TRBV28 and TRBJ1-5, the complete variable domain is DVKVTQSSRYLVKRTGEKVFLECVQDMDHENMFWYRQDPGLGLRLIYFSYDVKMKEKGDIPEGYSVSREKKERFSLILESASTNQTSMYLCASSPGTGSGQPQHFGDGTRLSIL.

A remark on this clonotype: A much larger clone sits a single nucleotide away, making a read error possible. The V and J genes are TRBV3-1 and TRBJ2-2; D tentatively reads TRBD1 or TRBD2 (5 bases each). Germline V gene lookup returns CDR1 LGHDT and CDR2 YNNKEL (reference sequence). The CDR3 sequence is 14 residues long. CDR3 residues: CASSDGSNTGALFF. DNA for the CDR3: TGTGCCAGCAGCGACGGTTCGAACACCGGGGCGCTGTTTTTT. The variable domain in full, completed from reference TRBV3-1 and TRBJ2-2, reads DTAVSQTPKYLVTQMGNDKSIKCEQNLGHDTMYWYKQDSKKFLKIMFSYNNKELIINETVPNRFSPKSPDKAHLNLHINSLELGDSAVYFCASSDGSNTGALFFGEGSRLTVL.

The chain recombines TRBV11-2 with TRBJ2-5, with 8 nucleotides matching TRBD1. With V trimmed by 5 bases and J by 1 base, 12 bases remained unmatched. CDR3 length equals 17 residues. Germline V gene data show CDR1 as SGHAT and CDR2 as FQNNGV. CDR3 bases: TGTGCCAGCAGCGAGGCCGGGACAGGAATAATCCAAGAGACCCAGTACTTC. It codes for CASSEAGTGIIQETQYF.